The clone carrying this TCR beta chain has only one observation. Antigen: not known. The CDR3 consists of 15 residues. V gave up 3 bases and J gave up 5 bases, with 16 bases separating them. Germline values: CDR1 MGHRA, CDR2 YSYEKL. The sample belongs to a study of shared clonotypes between healthy human individuals. Ten immunoSEQ deep assay plates served to sequence unsorted PBMC DNA. TCRdb's table, derived via immunoSEQ multiplex PCR, lists solely in-frame clones and lacks some. The sample includes hundreds of thousands of clones, around 77% of them seen just once. The study, taken as a whole, reports: Enrolling few donors narrowed the genetic and exposure-history diversity that was represented.

The sequencing sample was made of PBMCs. The chain employs TRBV4-1 and TRBJ2-5, with D possibly TRBD1 on 6 matching bases. This clonotype originated in a middle-aged woman in good health. Some clones in this sample may be carry-over from other donors' samples. DNA of the CDR3: TGCGCCAGCAGCCAGGCCGGGACAACGAGGGAGACCCAGTACTTC. Translated: CASSQAGTTRETQYF.